This T cell receptor (beta chain) is from a study of post-analysis software for immune sequencing data. As to this clonotype: Its antigen is unidentified.

Overall study findings and caveats: With TRBV5-6, TRBV5-1 and TRBV20-1 included, 4 to 6 TRBV segments were more frequent in patients than in controls.

Looked up from germline, CDR1 is MNHEY and CDR2 is SVGAGI. V lost 0 bases to trimming and J lost 9 bases, with 17 bases between them. CDR3 length equals 15 residues. Unique molecular identifiers had been added to the TCR beta cDNA libraries. TCRdb redid the calling of the PCR reads with MiXCR, one entry per CDR3 protein. The data hold about 570,000 distinct CDR3 sequences, with 30% to 40% observed a single time. Sequencing input: blood. The receptor was derived from a girl aged 2 to 17 with multiple sclerosis. The chain links TRBV6-5 to TRBJ1-1; D uncertain. The CDR3 loop reads CASSYSRVRSPKAFF. CDR3 coding DNA: TGTGCCAGCAGTTACTCGAGGGTTCGTTCGCCCAAAGCTTTCTTT.